What follows is one T cell receptor (beta chain) and its context. The data were taken from a study of blood T cell repertoires in COVID-19. As for the study in general: Acute and convalescent COVID-19 specimens originated in the United States, Italy and Spain. The analysed material was cDNA or gDNA that came from T cells, B-cell-depleted T cells, or PBMCs.

The CDR3 runs to 16 residues. Trimming took off 2 bases at V and 5 bases at J, with 17 bases between the two ends. Germline V gene lookup returns CDR1 KGHDR and CDR2 SFDVKD. Per the study methods: Counts of nucleated cells, estimated from reference gene primer amplification, were obtained. Only in-frame clones appear in the TCRdb table, and some are missing; sequencing was by immunoSEQ multiplex PCR. From that table come the V and J calls and clone size; the DNA was used to work out D and trimming. The repertoire includes more than 400,000 clones, approximately 85% of them detected once, and approximately 3% sits in the top ten.

Sequencing was done on a sample of peripheral blood. This sequence originates from a human donor in a cohort sampled during active COVID-19. The chain carries TRBV24-1 and TRBJ2-5; maybe TRBD2 (5 bases). This chain's CDR3 is CATSDSRPGELETQYF. As DNA, the CDR3 is TGTGCCACCAGTGATTCTCGCCCCGGGGAGTTGGAGACCCAGTACTTC.